This T cell receptor (beta chain) was recovered during a study of identical twins. Findings of the study overall: Sharing of beta out-of-frame sequences by twins showed a weaker excess. Cross-sectional statistical analysis, not tracking of the same donors, underpinned the conclusions. Compared with unrelated sharing, twin-shared out-of-frame alpha sequences had more low-probability sequences.

Comment on this clonotype: Its specificity is unknown.

In germline, CDR1 is SQVTM, CDR2 ANQGSEA. The CDR3 sequence is 17 residues long. V trimming: 2 bases; J trimming: 4 bases; junction bases outside the gene matches: 13. Template switching supplied a universal primer site; unique molecular identifiers were carried on the cDNA. From the 5' RACE reads, TCRdb called clonotypes with MiXCR, one entry per CDR3 protein. In the table there are 450,000 or so distinct CDR3 sequences, about a fifth of which are singletons. The clonotype originates from a man aged 50-59 years in good health. What was sequenced was naive T cells sorted from blood. V usage is TRBV29-1 and J usage is TRBJ2-1; 8 bases align to TRBD2. In DNA, the CDR3 is TGCAGCGTTGAACGGGTGGTTGGACTAGCCATTTACAATGAGCAGTTCTTC. Its translation: CSVERVVGLAIYNEQFF.